The 31 T cell receptor beta chains reported below all come from one sample, sequenced in a study of identical twins. TCRdb recomputed calls from the 5' RACE reads with MiXCR, one row per CDR3 protein. The repertoire has 700,000 to 950,000 distinct CDR3 sequences, 9% to 15% of them found once; the top ten carry under 2%. The same sample was also used in a study of yellow fever vaccine responses in identical twins.

Material: PBMCs. The receptors shown here come from a young woman in good health.

This clonotype was counted between two and nine times. The V gene is TRBV6-2 or TRBV6-3, the J gene TRBJ2-7; no clear D gene. Trimming took off 4 bases at V and 0 bases at J, with 10 bases between the two ends. Germline values: CDR1 MNHEY, CDR2 SVGEGT. This CDR3 contains 14 residues. Written as DNA, the CDR3 is TGTGCCAGCAGTTTCGACCTTGCCTCCTACGAGCAGTACTTC. It yields the protein CASSFDLASYEQYF.

The genes are TRBV28 and TRBJ1-3; D call uncertain. CDR3 length: 19 amino acids. CDR1 and CDR2 (germline): MDHEN, SYDVKM. The V end was cut by 0 bases, the J end by 0 bases, with 18 bases between. CDR3 in amino acids: CASSLWDPFRASSGNTIYF. CDR3 in DNA: TGTGCCAGCAGTTTATGGGACCCCTTTCGTGCCAGCTCTGGAAACACCATATATTTT.

The sample holds many counts of this clonotype. This chain connects TRBV4-1 to TRBJ2-1; D is ambiguous. V was pared by 3 bases and J by 8 bases, with 11 bases between. CDR1 is MGHRA, CDR2 YSYEKL, per germline. The CDR3 totals 13 residues. The CDR3 reads CASSQARQDEQFF. CDR3 DNA: TGCGCCAGCAGCCAGGCCCGCCAGGATGAGCAGTTCTTC.

CDR3 protein: CASGQGKTYEQYF. In DNA, the CDR3 is TGTGCCAGTGGACAGGGTAAAACCTACGAGCAGTACTTC. This sequence joins TRBV27 and TRBJ2-7, with 8 bases identical to TRBD1. Unmatched junction bases numbered 6, after V lost 9 bases and J lost 2 bases. Per the germline V gene, CDR1 is MNHEY and CDR2 is SMNVEV (reference sequence). This CDR3 comprises 13 residues.

This clonotype was seen only a few times. DNA of the CDR3: TGCAGTGCGGACAGAGTGGGCTACGAGCAGTACTTC. Translated, it gives CSADRVGYEQYF. V is TRBV20-1 and J is TRBJ2-7; weak D call: TRBD1 (6 bases). The CDR3 has 12 residues. The germline V and J ends were trimmed by 6 bases and 3 bases, with 12 bases remaining between them. Germline V gene sequence: CDR1 DFQATT, CDR2 SNEGSKA (reference sequence).

V and J are TRBV11-2 and TRBJ2-7, with D perhaps matching TRBD2 (6 bases). The CDR3 extends over 13 amino acids. Germline CDR1 is SGHAT and CDR2 is FQNNGV. Trimming took 1 base from V and 7 from J, leaving 11 bases between them. The CDR3 DNA is TGTGCCAGCAGCTTAGGCGGGGTTGAAGAGCAGTACGTC. Protein sequence: CASSLGGVEEQYV.

This clonotype has just a few counts. This chain joins TRBV6-2 or TRBV6-3 and TRBJ2-1; 14 positions agree with TRBD2. The CDR3 runs to 19 residues. After removal of 5 bases from V and 1 base from J, the junction contained 10 bases not matched to a gene. The germline V gene has CDR1 MNHEY and CDR2 SVGEGT. In DNA, the CDR3 is TGTGCCAGCAGTCCCTATTGGGGACTAGCGGGGGATTCCTACAATGAGCAGTTCTTC. It encodes CASSPYWGLAGDSYNEQFF.

This clonotype was seen at least ten times. The chain has TRBV12-3 or TRBV12-4 and TRBJ2-4; D possibly uses TRBD1 or TRBD2 (5 bases each). The CDR3 consists of 15 residues. The germline V and J ends were trimmed by 5 bases and 0 bases, with 11 bases remaining between them. The chain's CDR3 is CASSPGALAKNIQYF. DNA for the CDR3: TGTGCCAGCAGTCCCGGGGCCCTAGCCAAAAACATTCAGTACTTC.

In its sample, this clonotype was seen many times. The rearrangement joins TRBV29-1 to TRBJ2-1; possible D gene TRBD2, 5 bases. CDR3 length: 15 amino acids. Germline loops: CDR1 SQVTM, CDR2 ANQGSEA. V lost 6 bases to trimming and J lost 8 bases, with 23 bases between them. CDR3 residues: CSVTLGGRPLYEQFF. The CDR3 nucleotides are TGCAGCGTAACCCTAGGCGGGCGCCCATTATATGAGCAGTTCTTC.

CDR3: CASSLEARGYYNEQFF. As DNA, the CDR3 is TGTGCCAGCAGTTTAGAGGCGAGAGGGTACTACAATGAGCAGTTCTTC. This chain uses TRBV12-3 or TRBV12-4 with TRBJ2-1; TRBD2 might be the D (5 bases). The CDR3 runs 16 residues. The V gene lost 1 base and the J gene lost 3 bases, with 13 bases spanning the gap.

This clonotype was seen ten or more times. The CDR3 sequence is CASSLSPGGADTQYF. The CDR3 DNA reads TGTGCCAGCAGCTTATCCCCCGGAGGCGCAGATACGCAGTATTTT. The genes are TRBV7-7 and TRBJ2-3; D may be TRBD2 (5 bases). Trimming took off 2 bases at V and 4 bases at J, with 13 bases between the two ends. CDR1 is SSHAT and CDR2 is FNYEAQ in the germline V gene (reference sequence). The CDR3 has 15 amino acids.

This clonotype was seen a handful of times. This chain connects TRBV10-3 to TRBJ2-1; 9 bases map to TRBD2. The ends lost 2 bases at V and 7 bases at J; junction bases unmatched: 9. The CDR3 contains 16 residues. Germline CDR1 and CDR2: ENHRY and SYGVKD. The chain's CDR3 is CAISELASGKGNEQFF. The CDR3 DNA reads TGTGCCATCAGTGAGCTAGCTAGCGGGAAGGGGAATGAGCAGTTCTTC.

The V call is TRBV6-1, the J call TRBJ2-1; TRBD1 matches 8 bases. The CDR3 runs 14 residues. CDR1 and CDR2 from the germline V gene are MNHNS and SASEGT. V lost 7 bases to trimming and J lost 2 bases; unmatched junction nucleotides: 4. The CDR3: CASTRTGPYNEQFF. DNA for the CDR3: TGTGCCAGCACCCGGACAGGGCCCTACAATGAGCAGTTCTTC.

The rearrangement links TRBV6-5 to TRBJ1-1; D call uncertain. V gave up 0 bases and J gave up 4 bases, with 9 bases separating them. The CDR3 is 14 amino acids. CDR1 and CDR2 from the germline V gene are MNHEY and SVGAGI. The DNA of the CDR3 is TGTGCCAGCAGTTACTCGCAGGTGGGCACTGAAGCTTTCTTT. It encodes CASSYSQVGTEAFF.

This clonotype has only a few counts. The V and J genes are TRBV24-1 and TRBJ2-1, with unresolved D. The CDR3 is made up of 14 amino acids. The V and J ends lost 5 bases and 5 bases respectively, with 12 bases between them. Germline CDR1 reads KGHDR; CDR2 reads SFDVKD. In nucleotides, the CDR3 is TGTGCCACCAGTGGAGGAATGAGAGACAATGAGCAGTTCTTC. It encodes CATSGGMRDNEQFF.

The rearrangement joins TRBV28 to TRBJ2-1; 10 nucleotides line up with TRBD2. J gave up 0 bases and V 10 bases, and 3 bases lay outside the gene matches. CDR1 is MDHEN, CDR2 SYDVKM, per germline. The CDR3 extends over 14 amino acids. The CDR3 DNA is TGTGCCACAGAGCGGGGGGGCTCCTACAATGAGCAGTTCTTC. Its translation: CATERGGSYNEQFF.

This clonotype was seen ten or more times. This sequence joins TRBV5-1 and TRBJ2-4; D is possibly TRBD1 or TRBD2 (5 bases each). V shed 6 bases and J shed 9 bases, with 22 bases lying between them. Germline V CDR1 and CDR2: SGHRS, YFSETQ. The CDR3 runs to 15 residues. The chain's CDR3 is CASTARDPRGTIQYF. DNA of the CDR3: TGCGCCAGCACCGCCCGGGACCCCAGAGGGACCATTCAGTACTTC.

This chain uses TRBV7-9 with TRBJ2-4; no reliable D call. The CDR3 has 14 amino acids. Germline values: CDR1 SEHNR, CDR2 FQNEAQ (reference sequence). Trimming took 5 bases from V and 0 from J, leaving 8 bases between them. The CDR3 bases are TGTGCCAGCAGCGTAGACCTAGCCAAAAACATTCAGTACTTC. Translation gives CASSVDLAKNIQYF.

A few counts support this clonotype. The gene calls are TRBV20-1 and TRBJ2-7, with D perhaps TRBD2 (5 bases). CDR3 length equals 13 residues. Germline V CDR1 and CDR2: DFQATT, SNEGSKA (reference sequence). V shed 4 bases and J shed 3 bases, with 13 bases lying between them. The CDR3 is CSATHGNRYEQYF. In nucleotides, the CDR3 is TGCAGTGCTACCCACGGGAACCGCTACGAGCAGTACTTC.

In regard to this clonotype: A junction end diverges from the germline sequence, so it may reflect a read error. The gene calls are TRBV2 and TRBJ1-6; perhaps TRBD1 as D (6 bases). In germline, CDR1 is SNHLY, CDR2 FYNNEI. This CDR3 comprises 14 residues. The DNA for the CDR3 is TGTGCCAGCAGGGAAGTAGACAGGAATTCACCCCTCCACTTT. Translated: CASREVDRNSPLHF.

V is TRBV10-3 and J is TRBJ2-1; tentative D call: TRBD2 (5 bases). CDR1 ENHRY and CDR2 SYGVKD come from the germline V gene. The CDR3 loop spans 11 amino acids. V lost 4 bases, J lost 10 bases, and 8 bases lay in between. Here the CDR3 reads CAISVGVEQFF. CDR3 in DNA: TGTGCCATCAGTGTCGGGGTCGAGCAGTTCTTC.

This clonotype turned up a few times. The chain has TRBV5-1 and TRBJ1-1; no clear D. Trimming took off 0 bases at V and 0 bases at J, with 12 bases between the two ends. The CDR3 is 16 amino acids. Germline V gene sequence: CDR1 SGHRS, CDR2 YFSETQ. The CDR3 nucleotides are TGCGCCAGCAGCTTGGGAGACACACCTTTGAACACTGAAGCTTTCTTT. Amino acids: CASSLGDTPLNTEAFF.

The gene calls are TRBV28 and TRBJ2-5, with D tentatively TRBD2 (7 bases). CDR1 MDHEN and CDR2 SYDVKM come from the germline V gene. CDR3 size: 12 residues. Trimming took 6 bases from V and 5 from J, leaving 10 bases between them. The CDR3 sequence is CASRGGHETQYF. The CDR3 DNA is TGTGCCAGCAGGGGGGGGCACGAGACCCAGTACTTC. Full variable domain (outside the CDR3, taken from reference TRBV28 and TRBJ2-5): DVKVTQSSRYLVKRTGEKVFLECVQDMDHENMFWYRQDPGLGLRLIYFSYDVKMKEKGDIPEGYSVSREKKERFSLILESASTNQTSMYLCASRGGHETQYFGPGTRLLVL.

This clonotype has only a few counts. J is TRBJ2-7 and V is TRBV4-1; 8 bases align to TRBD2. With V trimmed by 4 bases and J by 6 bases, 5 bases remained unmatched. The CDR3 runs 13 residues. The germline V gene has CDR1 MGHRA and CDR2 YSYEKL. In DNA form, the CDR3 reads TGCGCCAGCAGCCGTACCGGGGGGGGCGAGCAGTACTTC. Amino acids: CASSRTGGGEQYF.

The CDR3 bases are TGCGCCAGCAGCCGACAACAGACAGCAACTAATGAAAAACTGTTTTTT. Its translation: CASSRQQTATNEKLFF. The chain is built from TRBV4-1 and TRBJ1-4; possible D gene TRBD1, 5 bases. Between the trimmed V and J ends, which lost 4 bases and 0 bases, there was a span of 12 bases. This CDR3 has 16 amino acids. Per the germline V gene, CDR1 is MGHRA and CDR2 is YSYEKL.

V and J are TRBV25-1 and TRBJ2-3; no definite D call. The CDR3 sequence is 17 residues long. Trimming pared 4 bases from V and 1 base from J, leaving 18 bases between. Germline values: CDR1 MGHDK, CDR2 SYGVNS. This CDR3 is CASSAALGPAGTDTQYF. The DNA for the CDR3 is TGTGCCAGCAGTGCGGCCCTTGGGCCCGCGGGCACAGATACGCAGTATTTT. The full variable domain, in which reference TRBV25-1 and TRBJ2-3 provide the parts outside the CDR3, is EADIYQTPRYLVIGTGKKITLECSQTMGHDKMYWYQQDPGMELHLIHYSYGVNSTEKGDLSSESTVSRIRTEHFPLTLESARPSHTSQYLCASSAALGPAGTDTQYFGPGTRLTVL.

There are a few counts of this clonotype. The chain couples TRBV7-9 to TRBJ2-1, with D unclear. CDR1 and CDR2 from the germline V gene are SEHNR and FQNEAQ (reference sequence). This CDR3 comprises 16 residues. Trimming took off 0 bases at V and 5 bases at J, with 14 bases between the two ends. The CDR3 sequence: CASSLAKDWRNNEQFF. The DNA for the CDR3 is TGTGCCAGCAGCTTAGCGAAAGATTGGCGGAACAATGAGCAGTTCTTC.

This clonotype occurred a few times. As DNA, the CDR3 is TGTGCCAGCAGGTTGAGCGAGGTCGGCTCCTACAATGAGCAGTTCTTC. Protein product: CASRLSEVGSYNEQFF. J is TRBJ2-1 and V is TRBV2; no reliable D call. V was trimmed by 6 bases and J by 0 bases, leaving 15 bases between them. From germline, CDR1 is SNHLY and CDR2 FYNNEI. This CDR3 is built from 16 residues. Full variable domain (outside the CDR3, taken from reference TRBV2 and TRBJ2-1): EPEVTQTPSHQVTQMGQEVILRCVPISNHLYFYWYRQILGQKVEFLVSFYNNEISEKSEIFDDQFSVERPDGSNFTLKIRSTKLEDSAMYFCASRLSEVGSYNEQFFGPGTRLTVL.

This clonotype was seen repeatedly, ten times or more. The CDR3 region is CSARDWGERNEQFF. CDR3 sequence (DNA): TGCAGTGCTAGAGATTGGGGGGAGCGCAATGAGCAGTTCTTC. This sequence joins TRBV20-1 and TRBJ2-1, with D possibly matching TRBD2 (6 bases). This CDR3 contains 14 residues. Germline V gene sequence: CDR1 DFQATT, CDR2 SNEGSKA (reference sequence). The V end lost 0 bases, the J end lost 6 bases, and 12 bases lay between the germline ends.

The rearrangement joins TRBV29-1 to TRBJ2-1, with a possible D match to TRBD1 (6 bases). This CDR3 has 18 residues. V lost 3 bases and J 0 bases, leaving 21 bases between the germline ends. Germline V gene sequence: CDR1 SQVTM, CDR2 ANQGSEA. In nucleotides, the CDR3 is TGCAGCGTTGAGGTGCCGGAAGGACAGCCGAGCTCCTACAATGAGCAGTTCTTC. Its protein product is CSVEVPEGQPSSYNEQFF.

This clonotype came up a few times. CDR3 in amino acids: CASSPKWGQGALNGYTF. The CDR3 region has the DNA TGTGCCAGCAGTCCGAAGTGGGGACAGGGGGCGTTAAATGGCTACACCTTC. The V and J genes are TRBV7-9 and TRBJ1-2, with 12 positions matching TRBD1. Germline values: CDR1 SEHNR, CDR2 FQNEAQ (reference sequence). The V gene end was trimmed by 6 bases and the J gene end by 6 bases; junction bases not matched to a gene: 14. The CDR3 is 17 residues long. Variable domain in full (rest from reference TRBV7-9 and TRBJ1-2): DTGVSQNPRHKITKRGQNVTFRCDPISEHNRLYWYRQTLGQGPEFLTYFQNEAQLEKSRLLSDRFSAERPKGSFSTLEIQRTEQGDSAMYLCASSPKWGQGALNGYTFGSGTRLTVV.